This T cell receptor (beta chain) was recorded in a study of T cells in Graves' hyperthyroidism and ophthalmopathy. The V segment lost 2 bases and the J segment 3 bases; nucleotides outside the gene matches: 7. The germline V gene encodes CDR1 SGHTA and CDR2 FQGTGA. This CDR3 is built from 15 residues. This clonotype was counted at least ten times. There were TCR beta CDR3 regions amplified from RNA transcripts. The HTBI set primed first-round TCR CDR3 RT-PCR. TCRdb redid the calling of the multiplex PCR reads with MiXCR, one entry per CDR3 protein. The table lists around 340,000 distinct CDR3 sequences, about 21% of them singletons.

Sequencing was carried out using blood. The chain combines TRBV7-3 with TRBJ2-7, with TRBD2 matching over 7 bases. This receptor was identified in a woman between 45 and 60 years old with Graves' hyperthyroidism. This CDR3 reads CASSLEGGPLYEQYF. The CDR3 DNA sequence: TGTGCCAGCAGCTTAGAGGGAGGGCCCCTCTACGAGCAGTACTTC.